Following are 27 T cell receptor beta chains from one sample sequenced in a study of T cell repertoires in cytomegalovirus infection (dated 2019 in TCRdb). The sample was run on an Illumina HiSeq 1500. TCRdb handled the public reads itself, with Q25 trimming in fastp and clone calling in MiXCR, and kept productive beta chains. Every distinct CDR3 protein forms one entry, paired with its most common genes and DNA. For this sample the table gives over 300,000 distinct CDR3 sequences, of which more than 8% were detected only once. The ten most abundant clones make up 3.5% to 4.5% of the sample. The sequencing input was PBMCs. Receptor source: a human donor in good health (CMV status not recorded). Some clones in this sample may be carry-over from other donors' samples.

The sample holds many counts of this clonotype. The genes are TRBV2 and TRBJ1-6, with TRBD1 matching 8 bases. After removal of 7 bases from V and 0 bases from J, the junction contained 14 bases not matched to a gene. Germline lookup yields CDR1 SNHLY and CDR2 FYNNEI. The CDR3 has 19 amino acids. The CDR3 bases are TGTGCCAGCACCGAAATGTCCGGGACAGGAAGCTCCTATAATTCACCCCTCCACTTT. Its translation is CASTEMSGTGSSYNSPLHF.

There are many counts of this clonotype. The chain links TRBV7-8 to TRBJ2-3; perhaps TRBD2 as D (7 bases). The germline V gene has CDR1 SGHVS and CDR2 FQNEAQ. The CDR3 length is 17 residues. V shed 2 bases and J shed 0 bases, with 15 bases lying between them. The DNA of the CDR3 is TGTGCCAGCAGCTTAAGGGCGGGGGCCGCGAGCACAGATACGCAGTATTTT. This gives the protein CASSLRAGAASTDTQYF. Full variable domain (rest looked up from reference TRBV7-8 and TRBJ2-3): GAGVSQSPRYKVAKRGQDVALRCDPISGHVSLFWYQQALGQGPEFLTYFQNEAQLDKSGLPSDRFFAERPEGSVSTLKIQRTQQEDSAVYLCASSLRAGAASTDTQYFGPGTRLTVL.

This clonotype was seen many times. CDR3 sequence: CASSLGLAGDVQYF. Written as DNA, the CDR3 is TGTGCCAGCAGCTTAGGGCTAGCGGGAGATGTGCAGTATTTT. The rearrangement links TRBV7-2 to TRBJ2-3; 10 bases agree with TRBD2. Germline CDR1 and CDR2: SGHTA and FQGNSA. The trim removed 1 base at V and 11 bases at J, leaving 6 bases unmatched. This CDR3 spans 14 amino acids.

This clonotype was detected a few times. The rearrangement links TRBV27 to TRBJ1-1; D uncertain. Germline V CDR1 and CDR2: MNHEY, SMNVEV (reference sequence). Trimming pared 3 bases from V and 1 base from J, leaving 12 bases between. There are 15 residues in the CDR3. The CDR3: CASSLLSESNTEAFF. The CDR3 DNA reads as TGTGCCAGCAGTTTGTTGTCGGAGTCGAACACTGAAGCTTTCTTT.

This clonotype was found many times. The CDR3 sequence: CASSSGGGGALSTGELFF. In DNA, the CDR3 is TGTGCCAGCAGCTCCGGAGGCGGGGGGGCTTTAAGTACCGGGGAGCTGTTTTTT. The J gene is TRBJ2-2, the V gene TRBV11-2; 9 nucleotides align to TRBD2. The CDR3 covers 18 residues. The V gene's germline CDR1 is SGHAT and CDR2 FQNNGV. The junction had 14 bases not matched to a gene; V was cut back by 4 bases and J by 5 bases.

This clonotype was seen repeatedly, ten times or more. CDR3 DNA: TGTGCCAGCAGCTTAGATTTAGATACGCAGTATTTT. Protein: CASSLDLDTQYF. The chain couples TRBV7-2 to TRBJ2-3; D call uncertain. This CDR3 has 12 amino acids. CDR1 and CDR2 (germline): SGHTA, FQGNSA. V was cut by 1 base and J by 5 bases, with 4 bases left in between.

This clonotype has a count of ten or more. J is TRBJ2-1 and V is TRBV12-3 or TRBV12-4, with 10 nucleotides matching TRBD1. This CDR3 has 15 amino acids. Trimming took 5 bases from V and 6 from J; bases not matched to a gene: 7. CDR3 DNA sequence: TGTGCCAGCAGTCAGAGGACAGGGGGTATCAATGAGCAGTTCTTC. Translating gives CASSQRTGGINEQFF.

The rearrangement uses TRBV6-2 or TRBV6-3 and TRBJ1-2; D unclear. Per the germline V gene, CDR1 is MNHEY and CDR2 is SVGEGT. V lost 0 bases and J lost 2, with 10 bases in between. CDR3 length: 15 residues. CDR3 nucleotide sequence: TGTGCCAGCAGTTACTCCTTTCCTAAAAACTATGGCTACACCTTC. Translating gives CASSYSFPKNYGYTF.

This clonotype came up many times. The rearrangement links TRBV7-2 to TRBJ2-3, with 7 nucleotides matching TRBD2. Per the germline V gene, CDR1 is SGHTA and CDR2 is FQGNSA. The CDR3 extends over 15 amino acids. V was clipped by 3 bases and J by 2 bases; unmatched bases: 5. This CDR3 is CASSLSGTPTDTQYF. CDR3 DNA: TGTGCCAGCAGCTTGAGCGGGACCCCCACAGATACGCAGTATTTT.

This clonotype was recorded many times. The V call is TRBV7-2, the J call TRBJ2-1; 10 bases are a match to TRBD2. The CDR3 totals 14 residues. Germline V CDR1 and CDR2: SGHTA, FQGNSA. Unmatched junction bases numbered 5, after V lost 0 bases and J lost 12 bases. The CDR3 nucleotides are TGTGCCAGCAGCTTAGCGCTACTAGCGGGGTTGCAGTTCTTC. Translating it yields CASSLALLAGLQFF.

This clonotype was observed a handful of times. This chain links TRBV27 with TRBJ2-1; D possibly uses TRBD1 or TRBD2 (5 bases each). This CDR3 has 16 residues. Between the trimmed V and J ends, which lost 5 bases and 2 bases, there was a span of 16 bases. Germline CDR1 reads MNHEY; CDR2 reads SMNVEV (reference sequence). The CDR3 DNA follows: TGTGCCAGCAGTGGGGCCGGGGAGCCCCCCTACAATGAGCAGTTCTTC. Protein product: CASSGAGEPPYNEQFF.

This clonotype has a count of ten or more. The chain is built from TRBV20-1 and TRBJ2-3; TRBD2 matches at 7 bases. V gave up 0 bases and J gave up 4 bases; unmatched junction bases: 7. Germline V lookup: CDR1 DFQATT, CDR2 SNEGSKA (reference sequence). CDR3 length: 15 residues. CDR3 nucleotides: TGCAGTGCTAGAGATTTGCGGGAGCGGCCAGATACGCAGTATTTT. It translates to CSARDLRERPDTQYF.

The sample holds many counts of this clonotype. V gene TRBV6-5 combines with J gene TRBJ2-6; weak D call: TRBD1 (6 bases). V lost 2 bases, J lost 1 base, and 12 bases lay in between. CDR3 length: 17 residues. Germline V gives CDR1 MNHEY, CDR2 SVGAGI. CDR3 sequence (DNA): TGTGCCAGCAGTTACCGTCAGGGGTGGTCTGGGGCCAACGTCCTGACTTTC. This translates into CASSYRQGWSGANVLTF.

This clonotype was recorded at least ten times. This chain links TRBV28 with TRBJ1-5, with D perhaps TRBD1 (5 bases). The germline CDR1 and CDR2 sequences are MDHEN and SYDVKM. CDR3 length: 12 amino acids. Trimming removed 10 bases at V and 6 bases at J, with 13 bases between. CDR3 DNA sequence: TGTGCCACGACGGGACCCACTCAGCCCCAGCATTTT. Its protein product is CATTGPTQPQHF.

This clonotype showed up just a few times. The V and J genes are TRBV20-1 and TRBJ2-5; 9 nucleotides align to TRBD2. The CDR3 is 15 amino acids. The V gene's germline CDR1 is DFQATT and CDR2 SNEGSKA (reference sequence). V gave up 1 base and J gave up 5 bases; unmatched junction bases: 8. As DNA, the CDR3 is TGCAGTGCTAGAGTAGCGGGAGAGGGGAGGGAGACCCAGTACTTC. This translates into CSARVAGEGRETQYF.

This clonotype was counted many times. The CDR3, as DNA: TGTGCCAGCCGTCCCGGGACAGGGTCCTTGTACGAGCAGTACTTC. Encoded protein: CASRPGTGSLYEQYF. The chain uses TRBV28 and TRBJ2-7; 9 bases are shared with TRBD1. The trim removed 8 bases at V and 4 bases at J, leaving 12 bases unmatched. Germline loops: CDR1 MDHEN, CDR2 SYDVKM. The CDR3 is 15 amino acids. The whole variable domain, remainder taken from reference TRBV28 and TRBJ2-7, is DVKVTQSSRYLVKRTGEKVFLECVQDMDHENMFWYRQDPGLGLRLIYFSYDVKMKEKGDIPEGYSVSREKKERFSLILESASTNQTSMYLCASRPGTGSLYEQYFGPGTRLTVT.

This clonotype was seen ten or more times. Here the CDR3 reads CASSLVLANNEQFF. The DNA of the CDR3 is TGTGCCAGCAGCTTAGTATTAGCGAACAATGAGCAGTTCTTC. The chain combines TRBV7-2 with TRBJ2-1, with D possibly TRBD2 on 5 matching bases. Trimming took 1 base from V and 5 from J, leaving 9 bases between them. The germline CDR1 and CDR2 sequences are SGHTA and FQGNSA. CDR3 length: 14 residues. Full variable domain (outside the CDR3, taken from reference TRBV7-2 and TRBJ2-1): GAGVSQSPSNKVTEKGKDVELRCDPISGHTALYWYRQSLGQGLEFLIYFQGNSAPDKSGLPSDRFSAERTGGSVSTLTIQRTQQEDSAVYLCASSLVLANNEQFFGPGTRLTVL.

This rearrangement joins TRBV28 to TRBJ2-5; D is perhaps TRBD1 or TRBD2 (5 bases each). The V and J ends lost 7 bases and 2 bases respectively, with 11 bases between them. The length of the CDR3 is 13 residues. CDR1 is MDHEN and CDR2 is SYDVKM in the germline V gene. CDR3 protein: CASNRGGQETQYF. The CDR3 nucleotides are TGTGCCAGCAATAGGGGCGGGCAAGAGACCCAGTACTTC.

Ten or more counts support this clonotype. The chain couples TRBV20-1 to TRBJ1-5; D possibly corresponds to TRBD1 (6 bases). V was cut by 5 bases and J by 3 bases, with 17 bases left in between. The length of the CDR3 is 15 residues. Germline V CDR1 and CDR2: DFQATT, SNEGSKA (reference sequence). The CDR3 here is CSAHRDQGANQPQHF. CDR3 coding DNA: TGCAGTGCTCACAGGGATCAAGGGGCCAATCAGCCCCAGCATTTT.

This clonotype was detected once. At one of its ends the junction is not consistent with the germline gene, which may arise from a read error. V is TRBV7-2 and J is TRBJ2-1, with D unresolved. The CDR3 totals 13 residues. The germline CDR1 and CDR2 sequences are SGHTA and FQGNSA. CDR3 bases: TGTGCCAGCGGCTTATTTAGGACCAATGAGCAGTTCTTC. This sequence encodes CASGLFRTNEQFF.

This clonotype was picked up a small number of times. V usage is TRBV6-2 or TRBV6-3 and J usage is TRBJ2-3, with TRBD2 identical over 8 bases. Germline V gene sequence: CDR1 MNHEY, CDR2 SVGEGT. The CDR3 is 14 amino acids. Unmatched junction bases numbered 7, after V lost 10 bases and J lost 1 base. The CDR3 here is CATLLSGGTDTQYF. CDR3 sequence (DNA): TGTGCCACCCTTCTTAGCGGGGGCACAGATACGCAGTATTTT.

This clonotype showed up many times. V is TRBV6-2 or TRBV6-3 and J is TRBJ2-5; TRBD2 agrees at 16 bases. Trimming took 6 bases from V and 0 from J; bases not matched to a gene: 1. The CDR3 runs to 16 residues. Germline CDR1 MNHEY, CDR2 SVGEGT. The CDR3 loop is CASRGLAGGDQETQYF. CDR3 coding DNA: TGTGCCAGCAGGGGACTAGCGGGAGGGGACCAAGAGACCCAGTACTTC.

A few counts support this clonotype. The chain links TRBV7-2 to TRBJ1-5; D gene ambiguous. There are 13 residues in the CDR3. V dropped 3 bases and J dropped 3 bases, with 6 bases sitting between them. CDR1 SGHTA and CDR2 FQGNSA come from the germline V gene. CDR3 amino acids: CASSLQHNQPQHF. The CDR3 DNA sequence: TGTGCCAGCAGCTTGCAGCACAATCAGCCCCAGCATTTT. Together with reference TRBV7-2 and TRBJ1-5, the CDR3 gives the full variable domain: GAGVSQSPSNKVTEKGKDVELRCDPISGHTALYWYRQSLGQGLEFLIYFQGNSAPDKSGLPSDRFSAERTGGSVSTLTIQRTQQEDSAVYLCASSLQHNQPQHFGDGTRLSIL.

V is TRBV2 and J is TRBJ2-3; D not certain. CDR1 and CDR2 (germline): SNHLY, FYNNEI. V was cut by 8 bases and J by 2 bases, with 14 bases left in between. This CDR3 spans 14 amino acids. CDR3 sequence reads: CASGPSRSTDTQYF. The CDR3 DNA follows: TGTGCCAGCGGACCATCTCGTTCCACAGATACGCAGTATTTT.

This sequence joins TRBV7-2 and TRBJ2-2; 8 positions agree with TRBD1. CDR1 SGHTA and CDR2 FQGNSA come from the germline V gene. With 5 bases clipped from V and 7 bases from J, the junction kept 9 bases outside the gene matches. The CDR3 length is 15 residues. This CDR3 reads CASSVGQGQVGELFF. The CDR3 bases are TGTGCCAGCAGCGTCGGACAGGGTCAGGTCGGGGAGCTGTTTTTT.

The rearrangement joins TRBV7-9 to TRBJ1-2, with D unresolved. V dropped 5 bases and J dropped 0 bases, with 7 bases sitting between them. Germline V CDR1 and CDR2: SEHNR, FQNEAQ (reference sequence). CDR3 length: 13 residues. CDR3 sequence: CASSVPANYGYTF. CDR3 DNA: TGTGCCAGCAGCGTCCCCGCTAACTATGGCTACACCTTC.

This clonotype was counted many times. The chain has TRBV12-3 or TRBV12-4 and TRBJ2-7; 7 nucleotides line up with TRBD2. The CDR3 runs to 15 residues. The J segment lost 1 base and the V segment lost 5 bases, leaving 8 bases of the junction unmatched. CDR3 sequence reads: CASSREGFGSYEQYF. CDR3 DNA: TGTGCCAGCAGTAGGGAGGGATTCGGATCCTACGAGCAGTACTTC.